The 23 T cell receptor beta chains presented below share a single source sample, sequenced in a study of cytomegalovirus exposure and HLA in healthy donors. A multiplex PCR was run with 60 Vbeta primers and 13 Jbeta primers. Sequenced by immunoSEQ multiplex PCR; TCRdb stores in-frame clones only, minus some. Of 160,000 or so clones in the sample, about four fifths are singletons; the top ten hold 8.5%. Sequencing was performed on PBMCs. These receptors were taken from a male donor in good health and CMV-seropositive.

The V call is TRBV11-2, the J call TRBJ2-4; tentatively, D is TRBD1 (5 bases). The V gene lost 2 bases and the J gene lost 6 bases, with 8 bases spanning the gap. Germline V gene sequence: CDR1 SGHAT, CDR2 FQNNGV. This CDR3 is 13 amino acids long. CDR3 sequence: CASSLSDRNIQYF. CDR3 DNA: TGTGCCAGCAGCTTATCCGACAGAAACATTCAGTACTTC.

V and J are TRBV27 and TRBJ2-3, with D maybe TRBD2 (5 bases). The CDR3 extends over 15 amino acids. V was clipped by 5 bases and J by 6 bases, with 18 bases between them. Germline assignment: CDR1 MNHEY and CDR2 SMNVEV (reference sequence). The CDR3 is CASSIGLSRTDTQYF. The CDR3, as DNA: TGTGCCAGCAGTATAGGACTGTCCCGTACCGATACGCAGTATTTT.

The CDR3 here is CASSSGLNPGEQYF. As DNA, the CDR3 is TGTGCCAGCAGCTCGGGACTCAACCCGGGGGAGCAGTACTTC. The chain carries TRBV5-4 and TRBJ2-7, with a weak D call TRBD2 (6 bases). CDR3 size: 14 residues. The ends were cut back, 3 bases at V and 7 bases at J, with 17 bases in the middle. Per the germline V gene, CDR1 is SGHNT and CDR2 is YYREEE (reference sequence).

The chain joins TRBV27 to TRBJ1-1; 9 bases are a match to TRBD1. CDR3 length: 17 residues. V lost 5 bases and J lost 7; bases outside the gene matches: 17. Germline loops: CDR1 MNHEY, CDR2 SMNVEV (reference sequence). The CDR3 loop reads CASSGRAGTGFTLEAFF. CDR3 sequence (DNA): TGTGCCAGCAGTGGACGAGCCGGGACAGGGTTTACCCTTGAAGCTTTCTTT.

This chain uses TRBV5-6 with TRBJ2-1; D might be TRBD2 (6 bases). In germline, CDR1 is SGHDT, CDR2 YYEEEE. V lost 0 bases to trimming and J lost 7 bases, with 20 bases between them. CDR3 length equals 17 residues. The CDR3 loop is CASSLGLALSGGNEQFF. For the CDR3, the DNA is TGTGCCAGCAGCTTGGGGCTAGCGCTAAGCGGAGGGAATGAGCAGTTCTTC.

CDR3 in amino acids: CASSRDIPRINSGANVLTF. The CDR3 nucleotides are TGTGCCAGTAGTCGAGATATCCCGCGTATTAACTCTGGGGCCAACGTCCTGACTTTC. The chain has TRBV19 and TRBJ2-6; the D is unclear. The V gene's germline CDR1 is LNHDA and CDR2 SQIVND (reference sequence). The CDR3 totals 19 residues. Trimming took 5 bases from V and 0 from J, leaving 20 bases between them. The full variable domain, with the rest looked up from reference TRBV19 and TRBJ2-6, is DGGITQSPKYLFRKEGQNVTLSCEQNLNHDAMYWYRQDPGQGLRLIYYSQIVNDFQKGDIAEGYSVSREKKESFPLTVTSAQKNPTAFYLCASSRDIPRINSGANVLTFGAGSRLTVL.

CDR3 in amino acids: CASSLGQSLNYGYTF. The CDR3 region has the DNA TGTGCCAGCAGCCTGGGACAGTCCCTTAACTATGGCTACACCTTC. V gene TRBV5-6 combines with J gene TRBJ1-2; the match to TRBD1 covers 7 bases. CDR1 and CDR2 (germline): SGHDT, YYEEEE. V shed 4 bases, J shed 1 base, and the junction held 7 bases outside the gene matches. The length of the CDR3 is 15 residues.

Details on this clone: Other DNA sequences in this sample translate to the same CDR3. The chain recombines TRBV10-3 with TRBJ1-5, with a possible D match to TRBD1 (6 bases). There are 14 residues in the CDR3. In germline, CDR1 is ENHRY, CDR2 SYGVKD. V was pared by 7 bases and J by 5 bases, with 15 bases between. Here the CDR3 reads CAIKPGAGDQPQHF. The CDR3, as DNA: TGTGCCATCAAACCAGGGGCAGGGGATCAGCCCCAGCATTTT.

This clone appeared a single time. This rearrangement joins TRBV11-2 to TRBJ1-3, with TRBD1 matching over 7 bases. With V trimmed by 5 bases and J by 0 bases, 7 bases remained unmatched. The CDR3 is made up of 16 amino acids. In germline, CDR1 is SGHAT, CDR2 FQNNGV. Here the CDR3 reads CASSPRQGGSGNTIYF. CDR3 coding DNA: TGTGCCAGCAGCCCGCGCCAGGGGGGCTCTGGAAACACCATATATTTT.

CDR3 sequence (DNA): TGTGCCAGTAGTATAGGGCCGGGACAGAACACTGAAGCTTTCTTT. It specifies CASSIGPGQNTEAFF. The J gene is TRBJ1-1, the V gene TRBV19; possible D gene TRBD1, 6 bases. This CDR3 has 15 residues. V lost 1 base and J 1 base, leaving 10 bases between the germline ends. Germline CDR1 LNHDA, CDR2 SQIVND (reference sequence).

V usage is TRBV20-1 and J usage is TRBJ2-3, with D unclear. With 3 bases removed from V and 8 bases from J, the gap between germline ends came to 9 bases. Germline loops: CDR1 DFQATT, CDR2 SNEGSKA (reference sequence). The CDR3 contains 11 residues. The CDR3 DNA sequence: TGCAGTGCTAGTCTAGTGGGTACGCAGTATTTT. Protein product: CSASLVGTQYF.

V and J are TRBV9 and TRBJ2-1; D possibly corresponds to TRBD2 (5 bases). The germline gives CDR1 SGDLS, CDR2 YYNGEE. This CDR3 contains 16 residues. Between the trimmed V and J ends, which lost 0 bases and 4 bases, there was a span of 14 bases. The CDR3 here is CASSVVGLPAYNEQFF. Written as DNA, the CDR3 is TGTGCCAGCAGCGTAGTAGGACTTCCCGCATACAATGAGCAGTTCTTC.

The chain has TRBV28 and TRBJ1-2; the match to TRBD1 covers 10 bases. This CDR3 region has 15 residues. From germline, CDR1 is MDHEN and CDR2 SYDVKM. Germline trimming cut 5 bases from V and 8 bases from J; bases unmatched to any gene: 11. CDR3 nucleotides: TGTGCCAGCAGTCGCCCCGGGACAGGGGTGGGGGGCTACACCTTC. Translating gives CASSRPGTGVGGYTF.

The rearrangement joins TRBV5-4 to TRBJ2-3; 10 bases align to TRBD2. Germline CDR1 SGHNT, CDR2 YYREEE (reference sequence). CDR3 length: 17 residues. J was trimmed by 1 base and V by 3 bases; bases with no gene match: 8. CDR3 DNA: TGTGCCAGCAGCTCCCGACCTACTAGCGGGGGCACAGATACGCAGTATTTT. It is translated as CASSSRPTSGGTDTQYF.

In nucleotides, the CDR3 is TGTGCCAGCAGCCCTCCGATAGCGAACACTGAAGCTTTCTTT. It codes for CASSPPIANTEAFF. The chain employs TRBV5-5 and TRBJ1-1, with no clear D. The CDR3 sequence is 14 residues long. The V end was cut by 4 bases, the J end by 1 base, with 11 bases between. The germline V gene has CDR1 SGHKS and CDR2 YYEKEE (reference sequence).

The rearrangement links TRBV5-4 to TRBJ2-5; 7 bases line up with TRBD2. Trimming removed 0 bases from V and 3 bases from J; junction bases left unmatched: 5. Germline V lookup: CDR1 SGHNT, CDR2 YYREEE (reference sequence). The length of the CDR3 is 15 residues. This CDR3 is CASSLDGGLKETQYF. The CDR3 DNA reads TGTGCCAGCAGCTTGGACGGGGGGTTAAAAGAGACCCAGTACTTC.

In this sample, this clone turned up a few times. The V call is TRBV20-1, the J call TRBJ1-1; D call uncertain. The CDR3 has 11 residues. V was pared by 5 bases and J by 7 bases, with 11 bases between. Germline CDR1 is DFQATT and CDR2 is SNEGSKA (reference sequence). CDR3 in DNA: TGCAGTGCTGGGCGGGGAAGTGAAGCTTTCTTT. Its protein product is CSAGRGSEAFF.

The chain has TRBV7-9 and TRBJ2-5; D is unresolved. Trimming stripped 8 bases from V and 2 bases from J, with 9 bases between. CDR1 is SEHNR and CDR2 is FQNEAQ in the germline V gene (reference sequence). The CDR3 covers 12 residues. This chain's CDR3 is CASRTVQETQYF. As DNA, the CDR3 is TGTGCCAGCCGTACAGTACAAGAGACCCAGTACTTC.

The chain couples TRBV7-6 to TRBJ2-6; no clear D. Trimming removed 0 bases at V and 0 bases at J, with 6 bases between. The CDR3 sequence is 16 residues long. Per the germline V gene, CDR1 is SGHVS and CDR2 is FNYEAQ. The CDR3, as DNA: TGTGCCAGCAGCTTAGCGGGCCACTCTGGGGCCAACGTCCTGACTTTC. Residues: CASSLAGHSGANVLTF.

The chain employs TRBV5-1 and TRBJ2-6, with 7 nucleotides matching TRBD1. From germline, CDR1 is SGHRS and CDR2 YFSETQ. The CDR3 runs to 13 residues. V lost 4 bases to trimming and J lost 15 bases; unmatched junction nucleotides: 10. CDR3 in amino acids: CASSLGQPHGLTF. The CDR3 nucleotides read TGCGCCAGCAGCCTGGGACAGCCCCACGGCCTGACTTTC.

The rearrangement links TRBV5-1 to TRBJ1-4; no clear D gene. The germline gives CDR1 SGHRS, CDR2 YFSETQ. This CDR3 contains 12 residues. The germline V and J ends were trimmed by 4 bases and 12 bases, with 13 bases remaining between them. The DNA of the CDR3 is TGCGCCAGCAGCCTCGACCGCGGTCAACTGTTTTTT. It encodes CASSLDRGQLFF.

The chain is built from TRBV5-6 and TRBJ2-6; maybe TRBD2 (5 bases). This CDR3 comprises 16 residues. Trimming took 0 bases from V and 3 from J, leaving 10 bases between them. Germline V gene data show CDR1 as SGHDT and CDR2 as YYEEEE. The CDR3 reads CASSLVGGFGANVLTF. CDR3 coding DNA: TGTGCCAGCAGCTTGGTAGGCGGGTTTGGGGCCAACGTCCTGACTTTC. Full variable domain (remainder filled in from reference TRBV5-6 and TRBJ2-6): DAGVTQSPTHLIKTRGQQVTLRCSPKSGHDTVSWYQQALGQGPQFIFQYYEEEERQRGNFPDRFSGHQFPNYSSELNVNALLLGDSALYLCASSLVGGFGANVLTFGAGSRLTVL.

The chain has TRBV28 and TRBJ2-1; 7 bases match TRBD2. Germline-derived CDR1 and CDR2 are MDHEN and SYDVKM. The V segment lost 2 bases and the J segment 8 bases; nucleotides outside the gene matches: 12. CDR3 length: 16 residues. CDR3 sequence reads: CASSLITAGVLHEQFF. CDR3 nucleotide sequence: TGTGCCAGCAGTTTAATAACGGCGGGAGTCCTCCATGAGCAGTTCTTC.